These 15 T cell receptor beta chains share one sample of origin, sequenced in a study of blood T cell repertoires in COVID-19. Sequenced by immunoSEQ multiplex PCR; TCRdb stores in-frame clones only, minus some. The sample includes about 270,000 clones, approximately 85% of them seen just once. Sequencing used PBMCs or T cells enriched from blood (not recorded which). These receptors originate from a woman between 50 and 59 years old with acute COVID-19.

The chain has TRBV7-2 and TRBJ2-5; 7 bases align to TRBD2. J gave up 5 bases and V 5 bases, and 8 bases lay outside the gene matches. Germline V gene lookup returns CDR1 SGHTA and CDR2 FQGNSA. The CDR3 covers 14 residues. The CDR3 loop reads CASSQSGGWETQYF. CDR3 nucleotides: TGTGCCAGCAGCCAGTCCGGGGGGTGGGAGACCCAGTACTTC. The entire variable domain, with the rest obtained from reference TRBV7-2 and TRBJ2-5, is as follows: GAGVSQSPSNKVTEKGKDVELRCDPISGHTALYWYRQSLGQGLEFLIYFQGNSAPDKSGLPSDRFSAERTGGSVSTLTIQRTQQEDSAVYLCASSQSGGWETQYFGPGTRLLVL.

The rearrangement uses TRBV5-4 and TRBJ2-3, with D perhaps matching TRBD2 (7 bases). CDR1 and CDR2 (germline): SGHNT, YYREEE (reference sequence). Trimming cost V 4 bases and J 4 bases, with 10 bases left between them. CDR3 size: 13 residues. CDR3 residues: CASSGGASDTQYF. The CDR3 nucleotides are TGTGCCAGCAGCGGGGGGGCTTCAGATACGCAGTATTTT.

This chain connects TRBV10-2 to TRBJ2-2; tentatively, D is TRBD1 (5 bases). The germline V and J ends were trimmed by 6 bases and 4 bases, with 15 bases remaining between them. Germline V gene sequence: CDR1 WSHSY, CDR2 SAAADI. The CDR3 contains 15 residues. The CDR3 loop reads CASSLRDSFTGELFF. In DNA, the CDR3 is TGCGCCAGCAGCCTAAGAGACAGTTTCACCGGGGAGCTGTTTTTT.

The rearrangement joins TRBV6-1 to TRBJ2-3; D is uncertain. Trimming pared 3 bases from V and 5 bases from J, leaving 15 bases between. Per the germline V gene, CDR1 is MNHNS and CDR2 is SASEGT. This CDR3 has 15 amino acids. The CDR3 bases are TGTGCCAGCAGTGAGGGCACGTGGGTGGGAGATACGCAGTATTTT. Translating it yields CASSEGTWVGDTQYF.

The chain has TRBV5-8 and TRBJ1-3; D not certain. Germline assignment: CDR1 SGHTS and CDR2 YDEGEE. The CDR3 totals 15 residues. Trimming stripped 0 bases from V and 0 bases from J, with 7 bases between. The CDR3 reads CASSLVGRSGNTIYF. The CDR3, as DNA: TGTGCCAGCAGCTTGGTGGGCCGCTCTGGAAACACCATATATTTT.

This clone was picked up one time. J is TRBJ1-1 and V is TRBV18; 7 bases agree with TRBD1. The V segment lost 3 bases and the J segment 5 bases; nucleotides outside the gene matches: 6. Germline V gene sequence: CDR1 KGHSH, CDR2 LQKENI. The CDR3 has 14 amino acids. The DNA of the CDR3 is TGTGCCAGCTCACCGTTCGACAGGGAAACTGAAGCTTTCTTT. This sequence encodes CASSPFDRETEAFF.

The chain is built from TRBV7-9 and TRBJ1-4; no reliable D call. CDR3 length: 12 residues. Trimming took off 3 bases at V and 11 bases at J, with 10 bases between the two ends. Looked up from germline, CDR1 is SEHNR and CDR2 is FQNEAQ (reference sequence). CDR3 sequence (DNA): TGTGCCAGCAGCTTCGGGATTAACAAACTGTTTTTT. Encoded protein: CASSFGINKLFF.

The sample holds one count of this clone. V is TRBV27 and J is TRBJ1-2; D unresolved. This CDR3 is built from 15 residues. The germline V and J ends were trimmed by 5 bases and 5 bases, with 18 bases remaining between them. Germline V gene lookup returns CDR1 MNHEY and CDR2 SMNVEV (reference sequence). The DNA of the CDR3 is TGTGCCAGCAGTCCACAGTTCTTGAGTCCATATGGCTACACCTTC. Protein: CASSPQFLSPYGYTF.

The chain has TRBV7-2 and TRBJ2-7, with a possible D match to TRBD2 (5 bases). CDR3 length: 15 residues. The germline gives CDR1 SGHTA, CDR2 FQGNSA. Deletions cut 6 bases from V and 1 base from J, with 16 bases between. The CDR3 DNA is TGTGCCAGCAGGGTGCCCGGGGTCGGATCCTACGAGCAGTACTTC. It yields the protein CASRVPGVGSYEQYF. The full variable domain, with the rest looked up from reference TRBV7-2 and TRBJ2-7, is GAGVSQSPSNKVTEKGKDVELRCDPISGHTALYWYRQSLGQGLEFLIYFQGNSAPDKSGLPSDRFSAERTGGSVSTLTIQRTQQEDSAVYLCASRVPGVGSYEQYFGPGTRLTVT.

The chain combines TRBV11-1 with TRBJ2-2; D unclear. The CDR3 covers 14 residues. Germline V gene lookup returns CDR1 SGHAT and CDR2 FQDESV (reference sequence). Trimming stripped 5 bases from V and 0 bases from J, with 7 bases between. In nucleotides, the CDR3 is TGTGCCAGCAGCCTCACATCGAACACCGGGGAGCTGTTTTTT. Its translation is CASSLTSNTGELFF.

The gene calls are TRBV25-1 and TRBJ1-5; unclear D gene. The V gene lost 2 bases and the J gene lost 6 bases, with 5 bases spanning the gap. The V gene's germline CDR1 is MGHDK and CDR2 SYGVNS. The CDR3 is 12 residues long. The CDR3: CASSERSQPQHF. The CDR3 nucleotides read TGTGCCAGCAGTGAACGGAGTCAGCCCCAGCATTTT.

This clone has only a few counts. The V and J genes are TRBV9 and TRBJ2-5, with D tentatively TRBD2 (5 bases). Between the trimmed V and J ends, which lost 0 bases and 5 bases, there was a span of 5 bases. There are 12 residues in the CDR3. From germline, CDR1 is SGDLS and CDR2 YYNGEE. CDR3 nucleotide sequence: TGTGCCAGCAGCGTAGCGGGGGAGACCCAGTACTTC. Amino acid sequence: CASSVAGETQYF.

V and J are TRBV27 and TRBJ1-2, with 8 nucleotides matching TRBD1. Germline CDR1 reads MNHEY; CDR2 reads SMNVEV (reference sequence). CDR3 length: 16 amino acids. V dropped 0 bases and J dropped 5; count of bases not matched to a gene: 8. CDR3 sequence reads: CASSLSAGGAGYGYTF. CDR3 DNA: TGTGCCAGCAGTTTATCAGCAGGGGGCGCGGGATATGGCTACACCTTC.

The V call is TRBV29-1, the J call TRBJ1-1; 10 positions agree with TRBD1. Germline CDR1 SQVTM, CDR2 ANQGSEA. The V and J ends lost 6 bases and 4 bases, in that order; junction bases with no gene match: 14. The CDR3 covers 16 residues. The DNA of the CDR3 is TGCAGCGTCTCTTCCCTATGGGACAGGGGAGGCACTGAAGCTTTCTTT. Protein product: CSVSSLWDRGGTEAFF.

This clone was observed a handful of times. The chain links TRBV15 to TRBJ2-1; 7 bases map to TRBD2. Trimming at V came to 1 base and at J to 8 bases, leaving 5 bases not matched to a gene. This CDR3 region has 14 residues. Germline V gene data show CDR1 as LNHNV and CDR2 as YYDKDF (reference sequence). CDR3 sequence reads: CATSRGASGDEQFF. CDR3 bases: TGTGCCACCAGCAGAGGGGCTAGCGGTGATGAGCAGTTCTTC.